These 25 T cell receptor beta chains share one sample of origin, sequenced in a study of T cells expressing NK-cell markers. Each CDR3 protein gets one entry in TCRdb, which reprocessed the 5' RACE reads and gives no DNA. This sample's table has about 260,000 distinct CDR3 sequences. Sequencing was carried out using blood T cells: a sorted CD56 or NKG2C T cell subset, CD4+ or CD8+ T cells, or bulk PBMC T cells (not recorded which). All receptors derive from a woman between 18 and 70 years old in good health.

The chain is built from TRBV29-1 and TRBJ2-5; as DNA is missing, the TRBD1 call by TCRdb cannot be tested. Germline CDR1 reads SQVTM; CDR2 reads ANQGSEA. The CDR3 is 15 amino acids. This chain's CDR3 is CSVELGQEVGETQYF. Full variable domain (rest looked up from reference TRBV29-1 and TRBJ2-5): SAVISQKPSRDICQRGTSLTIQCQVDSQVTMMFWYRQQPGQSLTLIATANQGSEATYESGFVIDKFPISRPNLTFSTLTVSNMSPEDSSIYLCSVELGQEVGETQYFGPGTRLLVL.

The rearrangement uses TRBV19 and TRBJ1-5; the D call of TRBD1 rests on TCRdb alone, since no DNA is present to check it. Looked up from germline, CDR1 is LNHDA and CDR2 is SQIVND (reference sequence). CDR3 length: 14 residues. The CDR3 is CASSDRVSNQPQHF. Together with reference TRBV19 and TRBJ1-5, the CDR3 gives the full variable domain: DGGITQSPKYLFRKEGQNVTLSCEQNLNHDAMYWYRQDPGQGLRLIYYSQIVNDFQKGDIAEGYSVSREKKESFPLTVTSAQKNPTAFYLCASSDRVSNQPQHFGDGTRLSIL.

The chain links TRBV15 to TRBJ2-1; the D call of TRBD2 rests on TCRdb alone, since no DNA is present to check it. The CDR3 consists of 14 residues. Germline V lookup: CDR1 LNHNV, CDR2 YYDKDF (reference sequence). CDR3: CATSRDGLAGKEFF.

The chain joins TRBV29-1 to TRBJ2-7. Germline values: CDR1 SQVTM, CDR2 ANQGSEA. The CDR3 spans 11 residues. The CDR3 loop is CSVGEFYEQYF.

The rearrangement uses TRBV7-6 and TRBJ1-2; without DNA, the TCRdb call of TRBD1 cannot be checked. This CDR3 region has 16 residues. Germline assignment: CDR1 SGHVS and CDR2 FNYEAQ. The CDR3 sequence is CASTPGGTGGLYGYTF.

The J gene is TRBJ1-5, the V gene TRBV11-2; TCRdb gives TRBD1 as the D gene, but with no DNA this cannot be confirmed. CDR3 length: 14 amino acids. CDR1 and CDR2 from the germline V gene are SGHAT and FQNNGV. The CDR3 protein is CASSHSTGNQPQHF.

This chain joins TRBV21-1 and TRBJ2-3. TRBV21-1 is an annotated pseudogene. This CDR3 is built from 21 residues. The CDR3 region is CASSKDDDGVSISESTDTQYF.

The J gene is TRBJ2-2, the V gene TRBV29-1; TCRdb picks TRBD2, but there is no DNA to check that call. The CDR3 runs to 14 residues. CDR1 and CDR2 (germline): SQVTM, ANQGSEA. This CDR3 is CSVLWTSDTGELFF.

The chain employs TRBV27 and TRBJ2-7; the TRBD1 assignment by TCRdb is unverifiable without DNA. The CDR3 is 16 residues long. In germline, CDR1 is MNHEY, CDR2 SMNVEV (reference sequence). This chain's CDR3 is CASSFRRLRGTYEQYF.

The rearrangement links TRBV14 to TRBJ2-3; the D gene TCRdb calls, TRBD1, cannot be checked with no DNA. The CDR3 runs 17 residues. Germline V gives CDR1 SGHDN, CDR2 FVKESK. The chain's CDR3 is CASSQDMGTGGEDTQYF.

The rearrangement links TRBV15 to TRBJ1-2. Germline CDR1 and CDR2: LNHNV and YYDKDF (reference sequence). The CDR3 consists of 14 residues. Here the CDR3 reads CATSRVQVFYGYTF.

This sequence joins TRBV7-3 and TRBJ2-3; as DNA is missing, the TRBD1 call by TCRdb cannot be tested. The CDR3 runs to 18 residues. CDR1 and CDR2 (germline): SGHTA, FQGTGA. CDR3 protein: CASSLNPPGQGRTDTQYF.

The genes are TRBV6-2 or TRBV6-3 and TRBJ2-1. This CDR3 has 11 amino acids. CDR1 and CDR2 from the germline V gene are MNHEY and SVGEGT. The CDR3 here is CASSYWDEQFF.

This chain joins TRBV12-3 or TRBV12-4 and TRBJ2-3. The CDR3 has 15 amino acids. The CDR3 sequence is CASSIGLGYTDTQYF.

The chain has TRBV3-1 and TRBJ2-7; TCRdb's D call, TRBD2, is unchecked because there is no DNA. Germline CDR1 is LGHDT and CDR2 is YNNKEL (reference sequence). This CDR3 is built from 18 residues. The CDR3 sequence: CASSQEFDWPAPFYEQYF.

The chain uses TRBV29-1 and TRBJ2-2; TCRdb picks TRBD2, but there is no DNA to check that call. The length of the CDR3 is 17 residues. Germline V gene sequence: CDR1 SQVTM, CDR2 ANQGSEA. This chain's CDR3 is CSVEPWLAGGGTGELFF.

This chain uses TRBV7-2 with TRBJ1-1; the D call from TCRdb, TRBD1, cannot be confirmed without DNA. CDR1 SGHTA and CDR2 FQGNSA come from the germline V gene. CDR3 length: 13 residues. Here the CDR3 reads CASSSGRKAEAFF. The whole variable domain, filled in from reference TRBV7-2 and TRBJ1-1, reads GAGVSQSPSNKVTEKGKDVELRCDPISGHTALYWYRQSLGQGLEFLIYFQGNSAPDKSGLPSDRFSAERTGGSVSTLTIQRTQQEDSAVYLCASSSGRKAEAFFGQGTRLTVV.

The chain recombines TRBV5-6 with TRBJ2-7; TCRdb's assignment of TRBD2 cannot be checked, as there is no DNA. This CDR3 is 16 amino acids long. Germline CDR1 and CDR2: SGHDT and YYEEEE. The CDR3 region is CASSLGLADSSYEQYF.

The chain joins TRBV5-5 to TRBJ1-4. This CDR3 has 13 residues. Looked up from germline, CDR1 is SGHKS and CDR2 is YYEKEE (reference sequence). The CDR3 is CASSPTTNEKLFF.

The chain couples TRBV7-2 to TRBJ2-7; absent DNA, TCRdb's TRBD1 call cannot be checked. Germline V gives CDR1 SGHTA, CDR2 FQGNSA. CDR3 size: 13 residues. CDR3 sequence reads: CASSSPQIYEQYF.

This rearrangement joins TRBV10-3 to TRBJ2-7; lacking DNA, the TRBD2 call made by TCRdb goes unchecked. CDR3 size: 15 residues. Germline lookup yields CDR1 ENHRY and CDR2 SYGVKD. The CDR3 reads CAISLTSGGSYEQYF.

The chain recombines TRBV5-4 with TRBJ2-3; TCRdb calls TRBD1, which cannot be checked without DNA. This CDR3 comprises 17 residues. CDR1 and CDR2 (germline): SGHNT, YYREEE (reference sequence). The CDR3 protein is CASSTGQGARGTDTQYF.

The CDR3: CASSQEGEQYF. The chain links TRBV3-1 to TRBJ2-7. The CDR3 is 11 residues long. CDR1 and CDR2 (germline): LGHDT, YNNKEL (reference sequence).

This chain uses TRBV12-3 or TRBV12-4 with TRBJ2-1. The CDR3 consists of 15 residues. This chain's CDR3 is CASSLAHILHNEQFF.

CDR3 sequence: CASSSQVSNQPQHF. This rearrangement joins TRBV12-3 or TRBV12-4 to TRBJ1-5; TCRdb's assignment of TRBD1 cannot be checked, as there is no DNA. The CDR3 is 14 amino acids.